A single sample is the source of the 27 T cell receptor beta chains below, sequenced in a study of cytomegalovirus exposure and HLA in healthy donors. The study ran its PCR with 60 Vbeta and 13 Jbeta primers. Generated by immunoSEQ multiplex PCR, the TCRdb table keeps only in-frame clones and is missing some. The data show roughly 160,000 clones, approximately 71% seen once. What was sequenced was PBMCs. These TCRs come from a woman aged 40 to 50 in good health and CMV-seropositive.

The chain couples TRBV28 to TRBJ2-3, with TRBD2 as a possible D gene (5 bases). Trimming pared 8 bases from V and 0 bases from J, leaving 9 bases between. The germline CDR1 and CDR2 sequences are MDHEN and SYDVKM. The CDR3 is made up of 13 amino acids. The CDR3 reads CASGRASTDTQYF. DNA for the CDR3: TGTGCCAGCGGGCGGGCTAGCACAGATACGCAGTATTTT. The whole variable domain, filled in from reference TRBV28 and TRBJ2-3, reads DVKVTQSSRYLVKRTGEKVFLECVQDMDHENMFWYRQDPGLGLRLIYFSYDVKMKEKGDIPEGYSVSREKKERFSLILESASTNQTSMYLCASGRASTDTQYFGPGTRLTVL.

This CDR3 reads CASSPWTSGRSYEQYF. In nucleotides, the CDR3 is TGTGCCAGCAGTCCTTGGACTAGCGGGAGATCCTACGAGCAGTACTTC. The rearrangement joins TRBV28 to TRBJ2-7; 13 bases are a match to TRBD2. The V segment lost 5 bases and the J segment 1 base; nucleotides outside the gene matches: 5. CDR1 and CDR2 from the germline V gene are MDHEN and SYDVKM. The CDR3 is 16 residues long.

This rearrangement joins TRBV11-2 to TRBJ1-4, with TRBD1 matching 8 bases. In germline, CDR1 is SGHAT, CDR2 FQNNGV. With 3 bases clipped from V and 4 bases from J, the junction kept 7 bases outside the gene matches. CDR3 length: 16 residues. CDR3 nucleotide sequence: TGTGCCAGCAGCTTGGCCAGGGGGCTGCTTAATGAAAAACTGTTTTTT. This codes for CASSLARGLLNEKLFF.

The chain has TRBV7-9 and TRBJ2-5, with 7 nucleotides matching TRBD1. V shed 3 bases, J shed 5 bases, and the junction held 6 bases outside the gene matches. Germline CDR1 reads SEHNR; CDR2 reads FQNEAQ (reference sequence). The CDR3 consists of 14 residues. CDR3 DNA sequence: TGTGCCAGCAGCTTGGGACAGCCGTGGGAGACCCAGTACTTC. Its translation is CASSLGQPWETQYF.

The chain has TRBV11-1 and TRBJ2-1; TRBD2 aligns across 8 bases. CDR1 and CDR2 (germline): SGHAT, FQDESV (reference sequence). V was pared by 5 bases and J by 9 bases, with 3 bases of the junction left unmatched. The CDR3 extends over 12 amino acids. The CDR3 reads CASSRLATEQFF. The CDR3 DNA sequence: TGTGCCAGCAGCCGACTAGCGACTGAGCAGTTCTTC.

The CDR3 spells CASSVGTGKEKLFF. The DNA for the CDR3 is TGTGCCAGCAGTGTTGGGACAGGGAAGGAAAAACTGTTTTTT. This chain joins TRBV2 and TRBJ1-4; 9 bases agree with TRBD1. CDR3 length: 14 amino acids. The trim removed 4 bases at V and 8 bases at J, leaving 5 bases unmatched. Germline V gene data show CDR1 as SNHLY and CDR2 as FYNNEI.

The CDR3 nucleotides are TGTGCCAGCAGCCAAGAGCAGGGAAGGGTGGGCACTGAAGCTTTCTTT. It is translated as CASSQEQGRVGTEAFF. The chain recombines TRBV4-2 with TRBJ1-1; D possibly corresponds to TRBD1 (5 bases). This CDR3 has 16 amino acids. CDR1 and CDR2 (germline): LGHNA, YNFKEQ. Trimming left V 0 bases short and J 4 bases short, with 15 bases between.

This clone came up a few times. The chain links TRBV10-3 to TRBJ1-2; D is perhaps TRBD1 (5 bases). The germline CDR1 and CDR2 sequences are ENHRY and SYGVKD. V was shortened by 3 bases and J by 2 bases, with 10 bases between the two germline ends. The CDR3 is 14 residues long. CDR3 region: CAISDLDRNYGYTF. The CDR3, as DNA: TGTGCCATCAGTGATCTCGACAGAAACTATGGCTACACCTTC.

This clone was seen more than once but under ten times. The V and J genes are TRBV5-1 and TRBJ2-7; TRBD2 matches 10 bases. The CDR3 loop spans 16 amino acids. Germline V gene lookup returns CDR1 SGHRS and CDR2 YFSETQ. The J segment lost 6 bases and the V segment lost 6 bases, leaving 15 bases of the junction unmatched. CDR3 sequence reads: CASTLGGLAGAGEQYF. DNA of the CDR3: TGCGCCAGCACCCTAGGAGGTCTAGCGGGAGCGGGCGAGCAGTACTTC.

V gene TRBV7-2 combines with J gene TRBJ2-5; TRBD2 matches at 7 bases. The germline V gene has CDR1 SGHTA and CDR2 FQGNSA. CDR3 length: 15 amino acids. Unmatched junction bases numbered 14, after V lost 11 bases and J lost 2 bases. CDR3 nucleotide sequence: TGTGCCGGTAATCGAGGCGGGGGTAAACAAGAGACCCAGTACTTC. Translation: CAGNRGGGKQETQYF.

V and J are TRBV7-9 and TRBJ2-2; perhaps TRBD1 as D (5 bases). The V gene lost 3 bases and the J gene lost 5 bases, with 10 bases spanning the gap. CDR1 is SEHNR, CDR2 FQNEAQ, per germline (reference sequence). CDR3 length: 14 amino acids. CDR3 coding DNA: TGTGCCAGCAGCTTCCAGGGTGGAACCGGGGAGCTGTTTTTT. Its translation is CASSFQGGTGELFF. The entire variable domain, with the rest obtained from reference TRBV7-9 and TRBJ2-2, is as follows: DTGVSQNPRHKITKRGQNVTFRCDPISEHNRLYWYRQTLGQGPEFLTYFQNEAQLEKSRLLSDRFSAERPKGSFSTLEIQRTEQGDSAMYLCASSFQGGTGELFFGEGSRLTVL.

V gene TRBV5-4 combines with J gene TRBJ1-1; the D gene is possibly TRBD1 (5 bases). CDR3 length: 13 amino acids. From germline, CDR1 is SGHNT and CDR2 YYREEE (reference sequence). Trimming removed 3 bases from V and 6 bases from J, with 12 bases in between. The CDR3 here is CASSWEGAPEAFF. CDR3 in DNA: TGTGCCAGCAGCTGGGAAGGGGCCCCTGAAGCTTTCTTT.

The chain couples TRBV30 to TRBJ1-1, with D perhaps TRBD1 (5 bases). The CDR3 spans 12 residues. V was trimmed by 3 bases and J by 10 bases, leaving 15 bases between them. Germline-derived CDR1 and CDR2 are GTSNPN and SVGIG (reference sequence). The CDR3 DNA follows: TGTGCCTGGAGGCTTCGGGGGGGTTTAGCTTTCTTT. Translating gives CAWRLRGGLAFF.

The rearrangement uses TRBV9 and TRBJ2-1; 10 nucleotides match TRBD2. The trim removed 6 bases at V and 0 bases at J, leaving 15 bases unmatched. CDR3 size: 19 residues. The V gene's germline CDR1 is SGDLS and CDR2 YYNGEE. The DNA for the CDR3 is TGTGCCAGCACTGGCGCTAGCGGGAGTCCCCGAAGCTCCTACAATGAGCAGTTCTTC. It codes for CASTGASGSPRSSYNEQFF.

The V gene is TRBV9, the J gene TRBJ1-2; 10 bases map to TRBD1. The CDR3 has 14 residues. V lost 3 bases to trimming and J lost 5 bases; unmatched junction nucleotides: 4. Germline V gene sequence: CDR1 SGDLS, CDR2 YYNGEE. The CDR3 DNA reads as TGTGCCAGCAGCGGTGGGGACAGGGGTTATGGCTACACCTTC. Encoded protein: CASSGGDRGYGYTF.

The CDR3 nucleotides read TGTGCCAGCAGCCAAGTATCACAGGGAAATGAAAAACTGTTTTTT. Protein product: CASSQVSQGNEKLFF. The rearrangement joins TRBV4-2 to TRBJ1-4; D may be TRBD1 (6 bases). The CDR3 consists of 15 residues. Germline values: CDR1 LGHNA, CDR2 YNFKEQ. V was pared by 1 base and J by 5 bases, with 11 bases between.

This rearrangement joins TRBV5-5 to TRBJ2-3; no definite D call. The V end lost 4 bases, the J end lost 4 bases, and 10 bases lay between the germline ends. Per the germline V gene, CDR1 is SGHKS and CDR2 is YYEKEE (reference sequence). CDR3 length equals 13 residues. The DNA for the CDR3 is TGTGCCAGCAGCCCGAGGTTTTCAGATACGCAGTATTTT. Its translation: CASSPRFSDTQYF.

The chain has TRBV6-5 and TRBJ1-1, with D possibly being TRBD1 (5 bases). The CDR3 runs 16 residues. Germline lookup yields CDR1 MNHEY and CDR2 SVGAGI. V lost 0 bases to trimming and J lost 11 bases, with 22 bases between them. This CDR3 is CASSYSGTPRSTGAFF. CDR3 coding DNA: TGTGCCAGCAGTTACTCAGGCACACCCAGAAGTACAGGCGCTTTCTTT.

CDR3 sequence (DNA): TGTGCCAGCAGTTCGGGGACACAGGTCTTACAAGAGACCCAGTACTTC. Protein sequence: CASSSGTQVLQETQYF. J is TRBJ2-5 and V is TRBV2, with D perhaps matching TRBD1 (6 bases). Germline loops: CDR1 SNHLY, CDR2 FYNNEI. V lost 5 bases, J lost 2 bases, and 18 bases lay in between. The CDR3 contains 16 residues.

The J gene is TRBJ1-2, the V gene TRBV29-1; D perhaps matches TRBD1 (5 bases). The CDR3 totals 11 residues. The V end lost 7 bases, the J end lost 6 bases, and 12 bases lay between the germline ends. Germline-derived CDR1 and CDR2 are SQVTM and ANQGSEA. CDR3 nucleotides: TGCAGCGGATTCCGGGGGGATGGCTACACCTTC. Encoded protein: CSGFRGDGYTF.

V gene TRBV5-1 combines with J gene TRBJ2-5; D might be TRBD1 (6 bases). The CDR3 consists of 14 residues. Trimming cost V 3 bases and J 5 bases, with 14 bases left between them. The germline V gene encodes CDR1 SGHRS and CDR2 YFSETQ. Here the CDR3 reads CASSWQGQWETQYF. As DNA, the CDR3 is TGCGCCAGCAGCTGGCAGGGGCAATGGGAGACCCAGTACTTC. The full variable domain, with the rest looked up from reference TRBV5-1 and TRBJ2-5, is KAGVTQTPRYLIKTRGQQVTLSCSPISGHRSVSWYQQTPGQGLQFLFEYFSETQRNKGNFPGRFSGRQFSNSRSEMNVSTLELGDSALYLCASSWQGQWETQYFGPGTRLLVL.

This clone was detected only once. The chain has TRBV10-1 and TRBJ2-7, with 7 bases that match TRBD2. The germline V gene encodes CDR1 WNHNN and CDR2 SYGVQD (reference sequence). This CDR3 spans 15 amino acids. Trimming cost V 10 bases and J 2 bases; bases outside gene matches: 14. In DNA form, the CDR3 reads TGCGCCACCTCTTCAAGCCGGCTAGCGGCCTACGAGCAGTACTTC. This codes for CATSSSRLAAYEQYF.

This clone was picked up a small number of times. The rearrangement uses TRBV30 and TRBJ1-5; D may be TRBD1 (6 bases). CDR1 and CDR2 (germline): GTSNPN, SVGIG (reference sequence). Trimming stripped 1 base from V and 6 bases from J, with 16 bases between. This CDR3 is 15 amino acids long. The CDR3 DNA reads TGTGCCTGGAGTGCAAATACAGGGTTCGGTCAGCCCCAGCATTTT. Translation gives CAWSANTGFGQPQHF.

The rearrangement joins TRBV19 to TRBJ1-5; D call uncertain. This CDR3 contains 15 residues. V lost 2 bases, J lost 5 bases, and 13 bases lay in between. Germline V gene sequence: CDR1 LNHDA, CDR2 SQIVND (reference sequence). The CDR3 DNA reads TGTGCCAGTAGTATACATTCAGGTCCCCATCAGCCCCAGCATTTT. Encoded protein: CASSIHSGPHQPQHF.

The V call is TRBV7-2, the J call TRBJ2-7; TRBD2 matches 9 bases. The CDR3 extends over 14 amino acids. Germline V gene data show CDR1 as SGHTA and CDR2 as FQGNSA. V lost 5 bases, J lost 3 bases, and 5 bases stayed unmatched. The CDR3 region is CASSGRREGYEQYF. The CDR3 coding sequence is TGTGCCAGCAGCGGGAGGCGGGAGGGCTACGAGCAGTACTTC.

The chain has TRBV28 and TRBJ2-1; TRBD1 matches at 9 bases. Looked up from germline, CDR1 is MDHEN and CDR2 is SYDVKM. The CDR3 spans 11 residues. V shed 6 bases, J shed 14 bases, and the junction held 5 bases outside the gene matches. CDR3 DNA: TGTGCCAGCAGGTCTACAGGGGGCAAGTTCTTC. Amino acids: CASRSTGGKFF.

This rearrangement joins TRBV11-3 to TRBJ2-1; D not certain. CDR3 length equals 15 residues. Looked up from germline, CDR1 is SGHNT and CDR2 is YENEEA. V lost 5 bases to trimming and J lost 0 bases, with 11 bases between them. This chain's CDR3 is CASSPEFSSYNEQFF. CDR3 DNA sequence: TGTGCCAGCAGCCCCGAGTTTAGCTCCTACAATGAGCAGTTCTTC.